These 31 T cell receptor beta chains were all obtained from the same sample, sequenced in a study of OX40 agonist ivuxolimab in advanced cancers. The method was immunoSEQ multiplex PCR; TCRdb's version includes in-frame clones alone and lacks a portion of them. The sample includes about 36,000 clones, about 81% of them seen just once. The sequences come from CD4+ or CD8+ T cells sorted from blood, collected in a trial of the OX40 agonist ivuxolimab. Receptors were obtained from an adult with an advanced solid tumor such as melanoma, head and neck, liver or kidney cancer.

This sequence joins TRBV28 and TRBJ2-1, with D tentatively TRBD1 or TRBD2 (5 bases each). V lost 2 bases and J 6 bases, leaving 23 bases between the germline ends. The CDR3 has 18 amino acids. The germline V gene has CDR1 MDHEN and CDR2 SYDVKM. CDR3 DNA: TGTGCCAGCAGTTTAACTCGGCGGCGTGGGGAGAGGGGCAATGAGCAGTTCTTC. This sequence encodes CASSLTRRRGERGNEQFF.

This clone was seen more than once but under ten times. The V and J genes are TRBV18 and TRBJ2-2; D gene unclear. Germline V gives CDR1 KGHSH, CDR2 LQKENI. This CDR3 region has 15 residues. Trimming removed 0 bases from V and 2 bases from J, with 7 bases in between. CDR3 sequence (DNA): TGTGCCAGCTCACCACCATTGTATAACACCGGGGAGCTGTTTTTT. This codes for CASSPPLYNTGELFF.

This chain uses TRBV23-1 with TRBJ2-7; D is possibly TRBD2 (6 bases). TRBV23-1 is flagged as an ORF with uncertain function. Trimming shortened V by 4 bases and J by 3 bases, and 16 bases separated the two germline ends. The CDR3 loop spans 15 amino acids. The CDR3 reads CASSRRDGHNYEQYF. CDR3 DNA: TGCGCCAGCAGTCGGAGGGACGGACACAACTACGAGCAGTACTTC.

This rearrangement joins TRBV14 to TRBJ1-2; D is possibly TRBD1 (6 bases). The germline V and J ends were trimmed by 1 base and 8 bases, with 11 bases remaining between them. The CDR3 runs to 13 residues. Germline V lookup: CDR1 SGHDN, CDR2 FVKESK. The CDR3 loop is CASSQGNRVGYTF. In nucleotides, the CDR3 is TGTGCCAGCAGCCAAGGCAACAGGGTGGGCTACACCTTC.

The chain joins TRBV19 to TRBJ2-3; weak D call: TRBD1 (6 bases). This CDR3 comprises 18 residues. V lost 4 bases, J lost 3 bases, and 23 bases lay in between. Germline values: CDR1 LNHDA, CDR2 SQIVND (reference sequence). CDR3 region: CASSRVGGAGPTTDTQYF. The CDR3 region has the DNA TGTGCCAGTAGTAGGGTTGGGGGCGCCGGGCCGACAACAGATACGCAGTATTTT.

This chain uses TRBV7-8 with TRBJ2-2; D is unclear. This CDR3 has 12 amino acids. Trimming took 2 bases from V and 7 from J, leaving 5 bases between them. The germline V gene has CDR1 SGHVS and CDR2 FQNEAQ. The CDR3 spells CASSLPLGELFF. CDR3 bases: TGTGCCAGCAGCTTACCACTCGGGGAGCTGTTTTTT.

This clone has a single count. The chain couples TRBV2 to TRBJ2-2, with D perhaps matching TRBD2 (5 bases). Germline V gene lookup returns CDR1 SNHLY and CDR2 FYNNEI. The CDR3 sequence is 14 residues long. The V gene lost 8 bases and the J gene lost 2 bases, with 12 bases spanning the gap. The CDR3 nucleotides are TGTGCCAGCCGATTGGAGGCTAACACCGGGGAGCTGTTTTTT. The encoded protein is CASRLEANTGELFF.

This chain uses TRBV10-3 with TRBJ1-1, with D perhaps matching TRBD1 (5 bases). Trimming pared 4 bases from V and 2 bases from J, leaving 14 bases between. Germline CDR1 reads ENHRY; CDR2 reads SYGVKD. The CDR3 length is 15 residues. The CDR3 nucleotides are TGTGCCATCAGTGCCGCCTCCGGGGCAAACACTGAAGCTTTCTTT. Protein product: CAISAASGANTEAFF.

On this clone: Other nucleotide sequences in the sample specify the same CDR3. The chain is built from TRBV9 and TRBJ1-2; D ambiguous. Germline V CDR1 and CDR2: SGDLS, YYNGEE. The CDR3 runs 14 residues. V was pared by 0 bases and J by 8 bases, with 14 bases between. The CDR3 DNA sequence: TGTGCCAGCAGCGTAGATGCCGGGTTCTACGGCTACACCTTC. This sequence encodes CASSVDAGFYGYTF.

This chain links TRBV30 with TRBJ1-2, with 9 bases lining up with TRBD1. Germline loops: CDR1 GTSNPN, CDR2 SVGIG (reference sequence). The CDR3 has 14 amino acids. V shed 5 bases and J 2 bases; nucleotides not matched to a gene: 6. The CDR3 reads CAWGNRGRNYGYTF. The CDR3 DNA is TGTGCCTGGGGAAACAGGGGGCGCAACTATGGCTACACCTTC.

This clone has only a few counts. This chain connects TRBV28 to TRBJ2-7; D is ambiguous. Germline assignment: CDR1 MDHEN and CDR2 SYDVKM. Trimming took 6 bases from V and 3 from J, leaving 12 bases between them. This CDR3 is 13 amino acids long. CDR3: CASSTAGFYEQYF. The CDR3 DNA is TGTGCCAGCAGCACCGCCGGGTTCTACGAGCAGTACTTC.

The chain recombines TRBV4-3 with TRBJ1-1; maybe TRBD1 (6 bases). Germline V gene data show CDR1 as LGHNA and CDR2 as YSLEER. V gave up 0 bases and J gave up 4 bases, with 18 bases separating them. CDR3 size: 17 residues. The CDR3 reads CASSQERTALASTEAFF. The CDR3 nucleotides read TGCGCCAGCAGCCAAGAAAGGACAGCTTTAGCCAGCACTGAAGCTTTCTTT.

CDR3 loop: CASHQGRNSPLHF. The CDR3 DNA reads as TGTGCCAGCCACCAGGGGCGAAATTCACCCCTCCACTTT. The V call is TRBV2, the J call TRBJ1-6; possible D gene TRBD1, 6 bases. The V gene lost 8 bases and the J gene lost 7 bases, with 12 bases spanning the gap. Germline CDR1 SNHLY, CDR2 FYNNEI. This CDR3 has 13 amino acids. Drawing the rest from reference TRBV2 and TRBJ1-6, the complete variable domain is EPEVTQTPSHQVTQMGQEVILRCVPISNHLYFYWYRQILGQKVEFLVSFYNNEISEKSEIFDDQFSVERPDGSNFTLKIRSTKLEDSAMYFCASHQGRNSPLHFGNGTRLTVT.

For the CDR3, the DNA is TGTGCCAGCACGGGGGGGTCTAGACGGTTCTTC. Translating it yields CASTGGSRRFF. The J gene is TRBJ2-1, the V gene TRBV6-5; 8 nucleotides line up with TRBD2. CDR1 MNHEY and CDR2 SVGAGI come from the germline V gene. The CDR3 is 11 amino acids. Trimming at V came to 7 bases and at J to 15 bases, leaving 8 bases not matched to a gene.

V usage is TRBV6-6 and J usage is TRBJ1-5; maybe TRBD1 (5 bases). Germline values: CDR1 MNHNY, CDR2 SVGAGI (reference sequence). Trimming stripped 6 bases from V and 0 bases from J, with 9 bases between. CDR3 length: 14 amino acids. CDR3 residues: CASRAGLSNQPQHF. The CDR3 nucleotides read TGTGCCAGCAGGGCGGGACTTAGCAATCAGCCCCAGCATTTT.

The chain links TRBV7-2 to TRBJ2-1; no reliable D call. Germline CDR1 and CDR2: SGHTA and FQGNSA. Trimming took 1 base from V and 5 from J, leaving 12 bases between them. This CDR3 is built from 15 residues. CDR3 protein: CASSLGARANNEQFF. CDR3 nucleotides: TGTGCCAGCAGCTTAGGAGCCCGGGCTAACAATGAGCAGTTCTTC.

The chain uses TRBV7-9 and TRBJ2-5; tentative D call: TRBD2 (6 bases). V was clipped by 4 bases and J by 5 bases, with 17 bases between them. CDR1 SEHNR and CDR2 FQNEAQ come from the germline V gene (reference sequence). CDR3 length equals 15 residues. The DNA of the CDR3 is TGTGCCAGCAGCTCGGGACTCAATTTAAAGGAGACCCAGTACTTC. Protein product: CASSSGLNLKETQYF.

The chain uses TRBV18 and TRBJ2-2; 10 nucleotides agree with TRBD1. Looked up from germline, CDR1 is KGHSH and CDR2 is LQKENI. J was trimmed by 9 bases and V by 0 bases; bases with no gene match: 7. The CDR3 extends over 16 amino acids. Here the CDR3 reads CASSPPWTGGGRELFF. CDR3 DNA: TGTGCCAGCTCACCACCGTGGACAGGGGGTGGCCGGGAGCTGTTTTTT. The full variable domain, with the rest looked up from reference TRBV18 and TRBJ2-2, is NAGVMQNPRHLVRRRGQEARLRCSPMKGHSHVYWYRQLPEEGLKFMVYLQKENIIDESGMPKERFSAEFPKEGPSILRIQQVVRGDSAAYFCASSPPWTGGGRELFFGEGSRLTVL.

This clone came up a few times. V gene TRBV30 combines with J gene TRBJ1-2; 7 bases are shared with TRBD1. V lost 2 bases to trimming and J lost 7 bases; unmatched junction nucleotides: 13. The CDR3 length is 15 residues. Germline loops: CDR1 GTSNPN, CDR2 SVGIG (reference sequence). The CDR3 spells CAWSPLGQAASGYTF. CDR3 DNA: TGTGCCTGGAGTCCCCTTGGACAGGCGGCTTCTGGCTACACCTTC.

The chain links TRBV7-3 to TRBJ2-1; D gene unclear. Trimming cost V 2 bases and J 9 bases, with 11 bases left between them. This CDR3 contains 13 residues. Germline CDR1 and CDR2: SGHTA and FQGTGA. CDR3 sequence (DNA): TGTGCCAGCAGCTTAGGTCATGTGGGTGAGCAGTTCTTC. Translation: CASSLGHVGEQFF.

The chain carries TRBV7-8 and TRBJ2-3; D is unresolved. The CDR3 runs 12 residues. Trimming pared 2 bases from V and 4 bases from J, leaving 4 bases between. Germline loops: CDR1 SGHVS, CDR2 FQNEAQ. CDR3: CASSLSADTQYF. CDR3 in DNA: TGTGCCAGCAGCTTATCAGCAGATACGCAGTATTTT.

The chain has TRBV5-1 and TRBJ2-1, with D tentatively TRBD2 (5 bases). V was clipped by 9 bases and J by 2 bases, with 18 bases between them. Germline V gene sequence: CDR1 SGHRS, CDR2 YFSETQ. The CDR3 runs to 15 residues. The CDR3 reads CATADGAGPYNEQFF. CDR3 in DNA: TGCGCCACCGCGGACGGCGCGGGCCCCTACAATGAGCAGTTCTTC.

This clone came up a few times. The genes are TRBV2 and TRBJ1-5; no clear D. Germline CDR1 SNHLY, CDR2 FYNNEI. Trimming pared 5 bases from V and 3 bases from J, leaving 11 bases between. The CDR3 sequence is 14 residues long. The CDR3 loop is CASSPDGNNQPQHF. As DNA, the CDR3 is TGTGCCAGCAGTCCCGACGGAAACAATCAGCCCCAGCATTTT.

The chain has TRBV7-8 and TRBJ2-3; 7 nucleotides line up with TRBD1. The CDR3 loop spans 15 amino acids. V lost 8 bases and J lost 3; bases outside the gene matches: 11. CDR1 SGHVS and CDR2 FQNEAQ come from the germline V gene. CDR3 nucleotides: TGTGCCAGCGGGGAACAGGGGATCATAACAGATACGCAGTATTTT. It yields the protein CASGEQGIITDTQYF.

The V gene is TRBV28, the J gene TRBJ2-2; TRBD1 might be the D (6 bases). Germline assignment: CDR1 MDHEN and CDR2 SYDVKM. V lost 4 bases to trimming and J lost 8 bases, with 17 bases between them. The CDR3 consists of 15 residues. The CDR3 spells CASSSLRDTRGELFF. CDR3 bases: TGTGCCAGCAGTTCCCTCCGGGACACTAGGGGGGAGCTGTTTTTT.

The rearrangement links TRBV7-2 to TRBJ2-1; D is unresolved. Between the trimmed V and J ends, which lost 1 base and 7 bases, there was a span of 8 bases. Germline V gene data show CDR1 as SGHTA and CDR2 as FQGNSA. The CDR3 is 13 residues long. Written as DNA, the CDR3 is TGTGCCAGCAGCTTAGTTTTCCCAAATGAGCAGTTCTTC. It encodes CASSLVFPNEQFF.

The rearrangement uses TRBV9 and TRBJ2-5, with D possibly TRBD1 on 5 matching bases. The germline V gene encodes CDR1 SGDLS and CDR2 YYNGEE. V was shortened by 2 bases and J by 3 bases, with 14 bases between the two germline ends. The CDR3 runs to 15 residues. The CDR3 loop reads CASSVTILGEETQYF. CDR3 nucleotides: TGTGCCAGCAGCGTTACCATTCTAGGGGAAGAGACCCAGTACTTC.

The V gene is TRBV30, the J gene TRBJ1-6; a weak D match, TRBD1 (6 bases). V lost 5 bases to trimming and J lost 8 bases, with 13 bases between them. The CDR3 extends over 13 amino acids. Germline-derived CDR1 and CDR2 are GTSNPN and SVGIG (reference sequence). As DNA, the CDR3 is TGTGCCTGGCGAAGGGAGGGGGATTCACCCCTCCACTTT. The encoded protein is CAWRREGDSPLHF.

The rearrangement uses TRBV10-2 and TRBJ2-2, with 12 bases that match TRBD2. Germline V CDR1 and CDR2: WSHSY, SAAADI. V lost 6 bases, J lost 3 bases, and 14 bases stayed unmatched. The length of the CDR3 is 19 residues. The CDR3 spells CASSKTGLAGLGDTGELFF. Written as DNA, the CDR3 is TGCGCCAGCAGCAAAACTGGACTAGCGGGACTAGGGGACACCGGGGAGCTGTTTTTT.

This chain connects TRBV18 to TRBJ1-2; 7 nucleotides match TRBD1. With V trimmed by 1 base and J by 5 bases, 10 bases remained unmatched. The CDR3 has 16 amino acids. Germline loops: CDR1 KGHSH, CDR2 LQKENI. For the CDR3, the DNA is TGTGCCAGCTCACCACTTGAGGGGGCCCTCGGGTATGGCTACACCTTC. Its translation: CASSPLEGALGYGYTF.

The chain employs TRBV30 and TRBJ2-7; D gene uncertain. CDR3 length: 11 residues. The V gene lost 1 base and the J gene lost 1 base, with 2 bases spanning the gap. CDR1 GTSNPN and CDR2 SVGIG come from the germline V gene (reference sequence). CDR3 coding DNA: TGTGCCTGGAGTGGGTCCTACGAGCAGTACTTC. Amino acids: CAWSGSYEQYF.